The clone carrying this T cell receptor (beta chain) was picked up many times. This sample is drawn from a study of blood T cells in healthy people across ages. Study information: Capturing about one barcoded beta molecule per two T cells was achieved by template switching.

Together with a sample-barcoded 5' primer, a J-beta primer mix was included in a second PCR lasting about 7 to 12 cycles. Every cDNA was tagged by a template-switch adaptor with 12 random nucleotides. Using its own MiXCR run on the 5' RACE reads, TCRdb lists one record per CDR3 protein. The sample shows about 590,000 distinct CDR3 sequences, less than 35% of them seen only once. It was ten milliliters of peripheral blood that were drawn from each donor. This CDR3 is built from 14 residues. The J segment lost 8 bases and the V segment lost 5 bases, leaving 11 bases of the junction unmatched. Germline V lookup: CDR1 DFQATT, CDR2 SNEGSKA (reference sequence).

The receptor was derived from a woman at least 80 years old in good health. This chain links TRBV20-1 with TRBJ2-1; 8 bases are shared with TRBD2. The sequenced sample was blood. The CDR3 region is CSAGQRGMWDEQFF. The CDR3 nucleotides are TGCAGTGCTGGGCAGCGGGGGATGTGGGATGAGCAGTTCTTC.